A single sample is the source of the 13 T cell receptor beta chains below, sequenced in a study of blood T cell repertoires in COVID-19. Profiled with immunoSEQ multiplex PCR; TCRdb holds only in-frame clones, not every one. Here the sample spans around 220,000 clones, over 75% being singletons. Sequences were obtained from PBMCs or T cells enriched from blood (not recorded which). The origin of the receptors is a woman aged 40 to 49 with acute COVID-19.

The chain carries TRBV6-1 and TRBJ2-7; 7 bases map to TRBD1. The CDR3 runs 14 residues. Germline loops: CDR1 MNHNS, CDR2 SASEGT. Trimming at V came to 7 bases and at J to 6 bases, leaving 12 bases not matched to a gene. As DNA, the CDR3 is TGTGCCAGCACAGCAAGGACAGGACTCTCCGAGCAGTACTTC. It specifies CASTARTGLSEQYF.

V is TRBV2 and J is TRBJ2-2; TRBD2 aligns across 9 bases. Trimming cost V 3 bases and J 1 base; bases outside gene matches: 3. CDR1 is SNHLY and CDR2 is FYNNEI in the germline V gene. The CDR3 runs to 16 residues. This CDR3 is CASSDSSGGNTGELFF. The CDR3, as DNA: TGTGCCAGCAGTGATAGTAGCGGGGGGAACACCGGGGAGCTGTTTTTT.

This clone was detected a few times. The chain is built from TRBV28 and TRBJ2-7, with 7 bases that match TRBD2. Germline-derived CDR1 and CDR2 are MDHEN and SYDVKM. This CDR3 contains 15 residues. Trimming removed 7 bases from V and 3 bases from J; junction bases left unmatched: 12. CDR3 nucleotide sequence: TGTGCCAGCATACCGCCCCGGGCTAGCGGCTACGAGCAGTACTTC. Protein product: CASIPPRASGYEQYF.

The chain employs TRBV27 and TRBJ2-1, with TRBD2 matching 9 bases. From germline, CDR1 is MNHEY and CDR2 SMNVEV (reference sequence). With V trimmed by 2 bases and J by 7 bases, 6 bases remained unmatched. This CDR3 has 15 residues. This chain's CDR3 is CASSLRLAVSNEQFF. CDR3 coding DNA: TGTGCCAGCAGTTTAAGACTAGCGGTTAGTAATGAGCAGTTCTTC.

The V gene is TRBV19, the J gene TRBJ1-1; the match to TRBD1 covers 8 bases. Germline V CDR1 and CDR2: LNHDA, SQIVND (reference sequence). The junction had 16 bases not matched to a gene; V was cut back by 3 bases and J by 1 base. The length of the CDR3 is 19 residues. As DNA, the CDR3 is TGTGCCAGTAGTATTCGAATGGGGGGACAGGTTGCCGGGAACACTGAAGCTTTCTTT. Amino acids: CASSIRMGGQVAGNTEAFF.

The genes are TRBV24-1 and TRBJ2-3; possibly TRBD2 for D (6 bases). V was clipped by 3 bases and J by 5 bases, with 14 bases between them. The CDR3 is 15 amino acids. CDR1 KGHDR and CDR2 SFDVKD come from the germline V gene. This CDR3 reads CATSDPGTRGDTQYF. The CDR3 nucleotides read TGTGCCACCAGTGATCCCGGGACTCGGGGAGATACGCAGTATTTT.

DNA of the CDR3: TGTGCCAGCAGCCCCTCCAACTCTGAAGCTTTCTTT. This codes for CASSPSNSEAFF. V gene TRBV9 combines with J gene TRBJ1-1; the D is unclear. CDR1 and CDR2 from the germline V gene are SGDLS and YYNGEE. V lost 4 bases and J 6 bases, leaving 10 bases between the germline ends. The CDR3 length is 12 residues.

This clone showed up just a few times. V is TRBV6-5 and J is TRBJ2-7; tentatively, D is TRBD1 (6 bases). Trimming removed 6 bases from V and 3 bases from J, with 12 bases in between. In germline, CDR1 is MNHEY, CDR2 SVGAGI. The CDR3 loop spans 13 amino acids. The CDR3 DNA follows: TGTGCCAGCAGATTCGGACAGAGCTACGAGCAGTACTTC. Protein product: CASRFGQSYEQYF.

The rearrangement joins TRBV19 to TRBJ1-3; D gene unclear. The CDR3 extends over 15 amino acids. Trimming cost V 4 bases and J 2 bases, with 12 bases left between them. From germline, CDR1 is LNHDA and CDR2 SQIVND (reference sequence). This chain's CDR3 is CASSTRFGAGNTIYF. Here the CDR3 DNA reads TGTGCCAGTAGTACCCGATTCGGAGCTGGAAACACCATATATTTT.

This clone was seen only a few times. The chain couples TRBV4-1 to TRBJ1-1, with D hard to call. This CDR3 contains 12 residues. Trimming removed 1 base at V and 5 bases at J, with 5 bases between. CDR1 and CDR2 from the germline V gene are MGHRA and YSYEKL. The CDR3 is CASSQVATEAFF. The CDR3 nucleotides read TGCGCCAGCAGCCAAGTGGCAACTGAAGCTTTCTTT.

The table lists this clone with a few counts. This CDR3 reads CASSFRNLQETQYF. CDR3 nucleotide sequence: TGTGCCAGCAGCTTCAGAAACCTCCAAGAGACCCAGTACTTC. This chain uses TRBV11-2 with TRBJ2-5; unclear D gene. V dropped 3 bases and J dropped 1 base, with 9 bases sitting between them. The CDR3 sequence is 14 residues long. The germline V gene encodes CDR1 SGHAT and CDR2 FQNNGV. The variable domain in full, completed from reference TRBV11-2 and TRBJ2-5, reads EAGVAQSPRYKIIEKRQSVAFWCNPISGHATLYWYQQILGQGPKLLIQFQNNGVVDDSQLPKDRFSAERLKGVDSTLKIQPAKLEDSAVYLCASSFRNLQETQYFGPGTRLLVL.

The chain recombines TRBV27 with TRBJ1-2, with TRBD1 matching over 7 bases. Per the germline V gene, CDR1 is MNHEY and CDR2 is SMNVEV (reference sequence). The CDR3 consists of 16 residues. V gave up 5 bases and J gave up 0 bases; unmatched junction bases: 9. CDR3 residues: CASSQTGQGANYGYTF. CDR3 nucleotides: TGTGCCAGCAGTCAGACAGGGCAAGGGGCTAACTATGGCTACACCTTC.

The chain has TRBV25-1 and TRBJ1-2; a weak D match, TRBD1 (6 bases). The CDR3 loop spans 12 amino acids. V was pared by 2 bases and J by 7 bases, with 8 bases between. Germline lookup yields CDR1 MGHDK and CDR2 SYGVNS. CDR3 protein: CASSETGTGYTF. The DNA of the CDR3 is TGTGCCAGCAGTGAAACAGGGACTGGCTACACCTTC.